The rows below give T cell receptor beta chains drawn from one sample of a study of T-cell reconstitution after alpha-beta-depleted transplantation in children. Via MiXCR, TCRdb re-called the PCR reads, giving one row per CDR3 protein. The sample records hundreds of thousands of distinct CDR3 sequences, 10% to 15% being singletons. The material was PBMCs, mostly from graft donor cells, obtained 360 days after TCRalphabeta/CD19-depleted stem cell transplant. These receptor sequences come from a male patient under 18 who had a stem cell transplant for acute myeloid leukemia, so the T cells may come from the graft donor. The conserved cysteine and the conserved F or W are not part of the CDR3 here. A D gene is named only where the DNA matches it firmly.

>TRBV20-1|-|TRBJ1-1
SPLWVVGSTEAF
>TRBV20-1|-|TRBJ2-1
SARADHSYNEQF
>TRBV4-2|TRBD2|TRBJ2-2
ASSLLAGVTGELF
>TRBV5-1|-|TRBJ1-4
ASSLTPTYATNEKLF
>TRBV28|-|TRBJ2-7
ASSLIQGYRSYEQY
>TRBV28|TRBD1|TRBJ1-5
ASSPRGQEH
>TRBV7-9|-|TRBJ2-1
ASSLGGEAYNEQF
>TRBV25-1|TRBD1|TRBJ2-2
ASSFGTGGFGELF
>TRBV2|TRBD2|TRBJ2-2
ASSLGLAGENGGELF
>TRBV5-1|-|TRBJ2-2
ASSLILGAGELF
>TRBV12-3/TRBV12-4|-|TRBJ1-1
ATDRGGPPEAF
>TRBV6-5|-|TRBJ2-3
ASSYYTSLGRPDTQY
>TRBV7-9|-|TRBJ1-6
ASSLARSRWGSPLH
>TRBV20-1|-|TRBJ2-2
SAPDRIASHTGELF
>TRBV5-5|TRBD2|TRBJ2-1
ASSLASGSGSYNEQF
>TRBV4-3|TRBD2|TRBJ2-1
ASSQVPLAGGYEQF